This T cell receptor (beta chain) was profiled in a study of beta chain features in type 1 diabetes. The investigators reverse transcribed all of the isolated RNA, so they sequenced expressed TCRB transcripts. Here immunoSEQ multiplex PCR was the method, and the copy in TCRdb shows in-frame clones only, minus some. Of hundreds of thousands of clones listed, 10% to 15% were seen once; the top ten hold about 0.02%. V was trimmed by 2 bases and J by 2 bases, leaving 7 bases between them. CDR3 size: 13 residues. Germline CDR1 reads MNHNY; CDR2 reads SVGAGI (reference sequence). Study-wide results and caveats: For patients, the naive, central memory and Treg TCRB repertoires appeared more alike than for healthy donors. Moderately but significantly shorter TCRB CDR3s were found in Type 1 diabetes patients in all four CD4+ subsets.

On this clone: Its antigen is not identified.

V is TRBV6-6 and J is TRBJ2-7; TRBD1 is a possible D gene (5 bases). The specimen sequenced was naive CD4+ T cells from blood. The clonotype was recovered from a man aged 18 to 35 with type 1 diabetes. CDR3 in amino acids: CASSYDRTYEQYF. CDR3 DNA: TGTGCCAGCAGTTACGACAGAACCTACGAGCAGTACTTC.